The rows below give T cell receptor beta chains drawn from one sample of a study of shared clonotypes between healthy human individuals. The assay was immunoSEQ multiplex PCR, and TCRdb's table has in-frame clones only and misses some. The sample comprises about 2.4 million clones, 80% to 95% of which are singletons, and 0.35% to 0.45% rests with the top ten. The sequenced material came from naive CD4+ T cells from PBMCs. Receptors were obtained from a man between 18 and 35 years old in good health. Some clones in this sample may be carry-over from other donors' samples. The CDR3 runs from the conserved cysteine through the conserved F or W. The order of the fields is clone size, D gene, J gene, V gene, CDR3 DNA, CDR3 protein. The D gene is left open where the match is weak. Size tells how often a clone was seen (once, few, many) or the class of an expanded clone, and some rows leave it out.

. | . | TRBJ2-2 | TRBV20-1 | TGCAGTGCCCAAGGGCACGGGGAGCTGTTTTTT | CSAQGHGELFF
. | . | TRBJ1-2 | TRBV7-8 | TGTGCCAGCAGCTTAGGCCGTTGGCAGCCCTTACAGAACTATGGCTACACCTTC | CASSLGRWQPLQNYGYTF
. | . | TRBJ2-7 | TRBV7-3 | TGTGCCAGCAGACTCACCCGGCGAGTGCCCTACGAGCAGTACTTC | CASRLTRRVPYEQYF
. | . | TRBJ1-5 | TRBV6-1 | TGTGCCAGTACAGGGAATAGCAATCAGCCCCAGCATTTT | CASTGNSNQPQHF
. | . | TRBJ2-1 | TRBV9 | TGTGCCAGCAGCGTAGGATCTAGCTACTCCTACAATGAGCAGTTCTTC | CASSVGSSYSYNEQFF
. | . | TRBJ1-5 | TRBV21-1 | TGTGCCAGCAGCATTGAAGGGGCCCAGGGGGCTTTTCAGCCCCAGCATTTT | CASSIEGAQGAFQPQHF
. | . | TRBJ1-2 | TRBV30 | TGTGCCTGGAGCTGGGGGCGCGGTTTGGGCGGCTACACCTTC | CAWSWGRGLGGYTF
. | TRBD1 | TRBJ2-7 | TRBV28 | TGTGCCAGCAGACGCCACAGGGGCGCGGCCTACGAGCAGTACTTC | CASRRHRGAAYEQYF
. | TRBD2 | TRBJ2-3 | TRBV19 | TGTGCCAGTACCCCAGCGGGAGCAGATACGCAGTATTTT | CASTPAGADTQYF
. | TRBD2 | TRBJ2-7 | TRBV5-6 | TGTGCCAGCAGCTTGGGGAATAGCGGGGACGAGCAGTACTTC | CASSLGNSGDEQYF
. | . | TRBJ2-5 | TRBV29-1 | TGCAGCATGGATACCGGAGCTAGGGGAGAGACCCAGTACTTC | CSMDTGARGETQYF
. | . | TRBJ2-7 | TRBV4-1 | TGCGCCAGCGCGACGCTTGACTCCTACGAGCAGTACTTC | CASATLDSYEQYF
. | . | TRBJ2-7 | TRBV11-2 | TGTGCCAGCAGGCAAATAAGAACGGGACCTACCTACGAGCAGTACTTC | CASRQIRTGPTYEQYF
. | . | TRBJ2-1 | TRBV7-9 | TGTGCCAGCAGTCCCCCGTTATGGCAGGGGTCCCGCAATGAGCAGTTCTTC | CASSPPLWQGSRNEQFF
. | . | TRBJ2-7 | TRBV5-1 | TGCGCCAGCTCTATGGGTAGGGAGTACGAGCAGTACTTC | CASSMGREYEQYF
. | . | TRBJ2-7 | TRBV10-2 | TGCGCCAGCAGTGAGAACCCCCGGTCCGGCGAGCAGTACTTC | CASSENPRSGEQYF
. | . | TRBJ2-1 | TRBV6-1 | TGTGCCAGCAGTCCGCAGGAGAGCACCTACAATGAGCAGTTCTTC | CASSPQESTYNEQFF
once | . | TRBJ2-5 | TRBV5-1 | TGCGCCAGCAGCGCAAGACAAGAGACCCAGTACTTC | CASSARQETQYF
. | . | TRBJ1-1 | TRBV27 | TGTGCCAGCCACGCCGGGTACACTGAAGCTTTCTTT | CASHAGYTEAFF
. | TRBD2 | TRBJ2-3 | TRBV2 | TGTGCCAGCAGGGGACTAGCGGGAGGATTGACGCAGTATTTT | CASRGLAGGLTQYF